This paragraph covers one T cell receptor beta chain sequence. The source of the sample is a study of shared clonotypes between healthy human individuals. Only in-frame clones appear in the TCRdb table, and some are missing; sequencing was by immunoSEQ multiplex PCR. The table has over a million clones, around 78% seen once; the top ten hold 0.61%. Per germline, CDR1 KGHSH and CDR2 LQKENI. The CDR3 totals 12 residues. V was trimmed by 3 bases and J by 4 bases, leaving 5 bases between them. This TCR came from a man between 18 and 29 years old in good health. Some clones in this sample may be carry-over from other donors' samples. The V call is TRBV18, the J call TRBJ2-3; D remains unclear. Sequencing used memory CD4+ T cells from PBMCs. Regarding subset: CD45RA-negative fraction. The chain's CDR3 is CASSPFSDTQYF. CDR3 in DNA: TGTGCCAGCTCACCGTTTTCAGATACGCAGTATTTT.